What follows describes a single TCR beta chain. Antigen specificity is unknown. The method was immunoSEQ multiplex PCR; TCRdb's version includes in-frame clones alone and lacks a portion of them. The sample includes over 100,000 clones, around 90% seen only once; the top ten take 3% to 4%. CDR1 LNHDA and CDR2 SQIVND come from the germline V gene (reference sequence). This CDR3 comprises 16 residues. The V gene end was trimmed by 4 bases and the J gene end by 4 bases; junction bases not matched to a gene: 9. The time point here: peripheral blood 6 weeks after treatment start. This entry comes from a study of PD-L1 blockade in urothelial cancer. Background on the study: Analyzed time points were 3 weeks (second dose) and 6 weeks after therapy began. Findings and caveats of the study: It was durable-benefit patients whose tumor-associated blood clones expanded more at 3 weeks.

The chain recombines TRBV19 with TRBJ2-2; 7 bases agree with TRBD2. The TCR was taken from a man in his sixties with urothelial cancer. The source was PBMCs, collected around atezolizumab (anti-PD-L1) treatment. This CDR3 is CASSKGGGRGTGELFF. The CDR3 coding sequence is TGTGCCAGTAGTAAGGGCGGGGGACGGGGCACCGGGGAGCTGTTTTTT. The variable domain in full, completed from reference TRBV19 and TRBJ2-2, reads DGGITQSPKYLFRKEGQNVTLSCEQNLNHDAMYWYRQDPGQGLRLIYYSQIVNDFQKGDIAEGYSVSREKKESFPLTVTSAQKNPTAFYLCASSKGGGRGTGELFFGEGSRLTVL.